Listed below are T cell receptor beta chains from one sample, sequenced in a study of blood T cell repertoires in COVID-19. Sequenced by immunoSEQ multiplex PCR; TCRdb stores in-frame clones only, minus some. The sample lists under 350,000 clones, approximately 92% occurring once. Sequencing was performed on peripheral blood. The receptor source for this set is a woman in her 30s with COVID-19, enrolled during active disease. The CDR3 runs from the conserved cysteine through the conserved F or W. Fields, in order: D gene, V gene, clone size, J gene, CDR3 protein, CDR3 DNA. A D gene is named only where the DNA matches it firmly. Size tells how often a clone was seen (once, few, many) or the class of an expanded clone, and some rows leave it out.

>NA|TRBV2|NA|TRBJ2-3
CASTGILTDTQYF
TGTGCCAGCACCGGGATCCTCACAGATACGCAGTATTTT
>NA|TRBV21-1|NA|TRBJ1-1
CASSKARRQGNMNTEAFF
TGTGCCAGCAGCAAAGCAAGGAGACAGGGTAACATGAACACTGAAGCTTTCTTT
>TRBD1|TRBV7-3|NA|TRBJ2-2
CASSLIGTGSTGELFF
TGTGCCAGCAGCTTAATCGGGACAGGGAGCACCGGGGAGCTGTTTTTT
>TRBD1|TRBV24-1|NA|TRBJ2-3
CATSDTRTGPRADTQYF
TGTGCCACCAGTGACACCCGGACAGGACCCCGGGCAGATACGCAGTATTTT
>NA|TRBV30|NA|TRBJ1-2
CAWSTKRVLIYGYTF
TGTGCCTGGAGTACCAAACGGGTTCTCATCTATGGCTACACCTTC
>TRBD2|TRBV4-1|NA|TRBJ2-1
CASSSRLAGDVEQFF
TGCGCCAGCAGCTCTAGACTAGCGGGAGACGTGGAGCAGTTCTTC
>TRBD2|TRBV19|NA|TRBJ2-1
CASSIDGLAGAYYNEQFF
TGTGCCAGTAGTATAGACGGACTAGCGGGAGCCTACTACAATGAGCAGTTCTTC
>NA|TRBV5-1|once|TRBJ2-2
CASSLEGRGVGELFF
TGCGCCAGCAGCTTGGAAGGCAGGGGCGTCGGGGAGCTGTTTTTT
>NA|TRBV10-3|NA|TRBJ1-1
CAITRGGETEAFF
TGTGCCATCACCCGGGGGGGGGAAACTGAAGCTTTCTTT
>TRBD1|TRBV28|NA|TRBJ2-1
CASSYRQGSYNEQFF
TGTGCCAGCAGTTATAGACAGGGCTCCTACAATGAGCAGTTCTTC
>NA|TRBV7-2|NA|TRBJ2-1
CASSLGTNTYNEQFF
TGTGCCAGCAGCTTAGGGACTAACACTTACAATGAGCAGTTCTTC
>NA|TRBV29-1|NA|TRBJ2-1
CSVDTGNEQFF
TGCAGCGTCGACACAGGGAATGAGCAGTTCTTC
>TRBD2|TRBV3-1/TRBV3-2|NA|TRBJ2-5
CASSPLGGMETQYF
TGTGCCAGCAGCCCCCTCGGGGGGATGGAGACCCAGTACTTC
>TRBD1|TRBV5-1|many|TRBJ2-3
CASSLRGDRDSDTQYF
TGCGCCAGCAGCTTGCGTGGGGACAGGGATTCAGATACGCAGTATTTT
>TRBD2|TRBV10-3|NA|TRBJ2-7
CAISVRLAGAEQYF
TGTGCCATCAGTGTGCGACTAGCGGGAGCCGAGCAGTACTTC
>TRBD2|TRBV5-4|NA|TRBJ2-1
CASSPWTSGRDNEQFF
TGTGCCAGCAGCCCCTGGACTAGCGGGAGGGACAATGAGCAGTTCTTC
>TRBD1|TRBV28|NA|TRBJ1-6
CASSPWTGSNSPLHF
TGTGCCAGCAGTCCCTGGACAGGGAGTAATTCACCCCTCCACTTT
>NA|TRBV4-2|NA|TRBJ1-5
CASSQDGNQPQHF
TGTGCCAGCAGCCAAGACGGGAATCAGCCCCAGCATTTT
>TRBD2|TRBV5-5|NA|TRBJ2-7
CASSFLLAGTSEQYF
TGTGCCAGCAGCTTCCTCCTAGCGGGAACGAGCGAGCAGTACTTC
>TRBD1|TRBV6-6|NA|TRBJ2-7
CASNSPGGQRDYEQYF
TGTGCCAGCAATTCACCTGGGGGACAGAGAGACTACGAGCAGTACTTC
>TRBD1|TRBV7-2|NA|TRBJ2-1
CASSLPGQGANEQFF
TGTGCCAGCAGCTTACCGGGACAGGGGGCGAATGAGCAGTTCTTC
>NA|TRBV21-1|NA|TRBJ2-1
CASSPREYNEQFF
TGTGCCAGCAGCCCCAGGGAATACAATGAGCAGTTCTTC
>TRBD1|TRBV7-9|once|TRBJ2-3
CASSLLAGGANPLNTQYF
TGTGCCAGCAGCTTATTGGCAGGGGGCGCAAACCCCCTCAATACGCAGTATTTT
>TRBD2|TRBV3-1/TRBV3-2|NA|TRBJ2-5
CASSHPGLADLRETQYF
TGTGCCAGCAGCCACCCGGGACTAGCAGATCTCCGGGAGACCCAGTACTTC
>TRBD1|TRBV5-6|NA|TRBJ1-2
CASSLPTGVGGYTF
TGTGCCAGCAGCTTACCTACAGGGGTAGGAGGCTACACCTTC
>TRBD1|TRBV28|NA|TRBJ1-1
CASSSPHGQVNTEAFF
TGTGCCAGCAGTTCCCCCCATGGACAGGTCAACACTGAAGCTTTCTTT
>NA|TRBV28|once|TRBJ1-2
CASSLSDGGRVGYTF
TGTGCCAGCAGTTTATCGGACGGGGGTAGAGTTGGCTACACCTTC
>TRBD1|TRBV7-9|NA|TRBJ1-1
CASSVGTANTEAFF
TGTGCCAGCAGCGTCGGGACAGCCAACACTGAAGCTTTCTTT
>TRBD1|TRBV19|NA|TRBJ1-2
CASSPPDRASLGYTF
TGTGCCAGTAGTCCTCCCGACAGGGCGTCTCTTGGCTACACCTTC
>NA|TRBV28|NA|TRBJ1-6
CASSPRQGLGNSPLHF
TGTGCCAGCAGTCCCCGGCAGGGGTTGGGAAATTCACCCCTCCACTTT
>NA|TRBV6-5|NA|TRBJ1-5
CASSYGRNQPQHF
TGTGCCAGCAGTTACGGCCGCAATCAGCCCCAGCATTTT
>NA|TRBV2|NA|TRBJ2-6
CASRRDSGANVLTF
TGTGCCAGCAGGCGGGACTCTGGGGCCAACGTCCTGACTTTC
>TRBD1|TRBV2|NA|TRBJ2-2
CASSLGQGNTGELFF
TGTGCCAGCAGTCTGGGACAGGGAAACACCGGGGAGCTGTTTTTT
>NA|TRBV7-2|NA|TRBJ1-2
CASSLGQLMLANYGYTF
TGTGCCAGCAGCTTAGGGCAATTGATGCTTGCTAACTATGGCTACACCTTC
>TRBD2|TRBV6-1|NA|TRBJ2-1
CASSVGTSGIAYNEQFF
TGTGCCAGCAGTGTCGGGACTAGCGGGATCGCCTACAATGAGCAGTTCTTC
>TRBD2|TRBV10-1|NA|TRBJ2-2
CASRLAGDTGELFF
TGCGCCAGCAGACTAGCGGGAGACACCGGGGAGCTGTTTTTT
>NA|TRBV9|NA|TRBJ1-5
CASSVEGDQPQHF
TGTGCCAGCAGCGTAGAGGGGGATCAGCCCCAGCATTTT
>NA|TRBV7-3|NA|TRBJ2-2
CASSAGVPGELFF
TGTGCCAGCAGCGCAGGGGTTCCCGGGGAGCTGTTTTTT
>TRBD1|TRBV10-2|NA|TRBJ2-7
CASSEPGQGEYEQYF
TGCGCCAGCAGTGAGCCCGGACAGGGGGAGTACGAGCAGTACTTC
>NA|TRBV5-1|NA|TRBJ1-1
CASSLRGTEAFF
TGCGCCAGCAGCTTGAGAGGGACTGAAGCTTTCTTT
>TRBD1|TRBV28|NA|TRBJ1-2
CASSLMSRGHGYTF
TGTGCCAGCAGTTTAATGAGCAGGGGGCATGGCTACACCTTC